This T cell receptor (beta chain) was recovered during a study of cytomegalovirus exposure and HLA in healthy donors. Produced via immunoSEQ multiplex PCR; TCRdb's table is partial and in-frame only. The sample lists fewer than 120,000 clones, roughly 87% occurring once. Trimming removed 6 bases from V and 0 bases from J, with 12 bases in between. Germline V gives CDR1 SQVTM, CDR2 ANQGSEA. This CDR3 region has 13 residues. V usage is TRBV29-1 and J usage is TRBJ2-7; possible D gene TRBD1, 6 bases. The sample consisted of PBMCs. The TCR comes from a woman between 18 and 29 years old in good health and CMV-seronegative. CDR3 DNA sequence: TGCAGCGTGTTAACGGACAGCTCCTACGAGCAGTACTTC. It translates to CSVLTDSSYEQYF.